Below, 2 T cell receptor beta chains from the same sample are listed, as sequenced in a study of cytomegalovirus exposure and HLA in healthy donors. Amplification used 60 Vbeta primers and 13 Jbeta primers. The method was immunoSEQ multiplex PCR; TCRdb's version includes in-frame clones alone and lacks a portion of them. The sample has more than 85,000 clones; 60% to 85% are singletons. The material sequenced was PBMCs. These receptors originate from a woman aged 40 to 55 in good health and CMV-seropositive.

Here the CDR3 DNA reads TGTGCCTGGTCTGAACAGGGAAACTATGGCTACACCTTC. It specifies CAWSEQGNYGYTF. The chain is built from TRBV30 and TRBJ1-2; weak D call: TRBD1 (6 bases). The CDR3 has 13 residues. Deletions cut 5 bases from V and 2 bases from J, with 12 bases between. Per the germline V gene, CDR1 is GTSNPN and CDR2 is SVGIG (reference sequence).

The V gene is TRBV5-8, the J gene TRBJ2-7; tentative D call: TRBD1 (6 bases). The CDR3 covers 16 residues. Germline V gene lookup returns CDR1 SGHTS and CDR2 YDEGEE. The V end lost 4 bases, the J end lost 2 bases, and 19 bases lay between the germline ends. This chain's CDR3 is CASSRVSRGITYEQYF. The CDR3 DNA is TGTGCCAGCAGCCGGGTCTCCAGGGGTATAACCTACGAGCAGTACTTC.